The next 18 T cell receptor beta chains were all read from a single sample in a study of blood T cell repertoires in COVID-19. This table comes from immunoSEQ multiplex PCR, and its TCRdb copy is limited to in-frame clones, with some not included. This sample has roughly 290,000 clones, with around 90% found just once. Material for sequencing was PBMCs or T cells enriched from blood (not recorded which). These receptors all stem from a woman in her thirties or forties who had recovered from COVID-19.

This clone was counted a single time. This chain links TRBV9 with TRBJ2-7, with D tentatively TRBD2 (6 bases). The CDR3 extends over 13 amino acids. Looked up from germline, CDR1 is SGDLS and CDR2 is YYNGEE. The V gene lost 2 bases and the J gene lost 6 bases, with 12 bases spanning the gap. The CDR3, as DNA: TGTGCCAGCAGCGTTGAACTAGCCGGCGAGCAGTACTTC. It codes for CASSVELAGEQYF.

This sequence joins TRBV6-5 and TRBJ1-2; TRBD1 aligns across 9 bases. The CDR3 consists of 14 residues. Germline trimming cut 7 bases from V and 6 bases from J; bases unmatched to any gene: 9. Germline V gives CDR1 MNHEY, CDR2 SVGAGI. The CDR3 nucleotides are TGTGCCAGCAACATATGGGGGACAGGGCATGGCTACACCTTC. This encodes CASNIWGTGHGYTF.

CDR3 region: CATGTVGANYGYTF. CDR3 DNA sequence: TGTGCCACCGGGACAGTTGGGGCCAACTATGGCTACACCTTC. The chain combines TRBV19 with TRBJ1-2; 7 positions match TRBD1. V lost 10 bases, J lost 2 bases, and 10 bases stayed unmatched. This CDR3 contains 14 residues. Germline-derived CDR1 and CDR2 are LNHDA and SQIVND (reference sequence).

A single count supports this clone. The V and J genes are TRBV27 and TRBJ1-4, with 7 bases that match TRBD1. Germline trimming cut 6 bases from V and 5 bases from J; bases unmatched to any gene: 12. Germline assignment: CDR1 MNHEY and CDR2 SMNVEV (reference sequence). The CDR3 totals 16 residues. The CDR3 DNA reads TGTGCCAGCAGAGACGGAGGAGGGACAGCGAATGAAAAACTGTTTTTT. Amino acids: CASRDGGGTANEKLFF. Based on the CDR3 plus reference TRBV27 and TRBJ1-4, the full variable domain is EAQVTQNPRYLITVTGKKLTVTCSQNMNHEYMSWYRQDPGLGLRQIYYSMNVEVTDKGDVPEGYKVSRKEKRNFPLILESPSPNQTSLYFCASRDGGGTANEKLFFGSGTQLSVL.

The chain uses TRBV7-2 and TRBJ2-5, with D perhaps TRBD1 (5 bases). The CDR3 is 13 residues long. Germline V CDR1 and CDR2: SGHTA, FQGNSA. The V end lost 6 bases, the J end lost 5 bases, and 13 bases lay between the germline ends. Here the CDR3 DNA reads TGTGCCAGCAGGCTAAGCAGGGTGGAGACCCAGTACTTC. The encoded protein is CASRLSRVETQYF. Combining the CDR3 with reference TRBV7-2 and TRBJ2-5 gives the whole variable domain GAGVSQSPSNKVTEKGKDVELRCDPISGHTALYWYRQSLGQGLEFLIYFQGNSAPDKSGLPSDRFSAERTGGSVSTLTIQRTQQEDSAVYLCASRLSRVETQYFGPGTRLLVL.

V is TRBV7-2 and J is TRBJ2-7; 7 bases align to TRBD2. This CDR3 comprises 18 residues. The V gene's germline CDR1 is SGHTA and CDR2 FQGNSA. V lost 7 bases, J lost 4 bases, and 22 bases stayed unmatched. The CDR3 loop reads CASTQIGIRPPGGYEQYF. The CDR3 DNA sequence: TGTGCCAGCACCCAGATAGGGATCCGGCCCCCGGGGGGTTACGAGCAGTACTTC. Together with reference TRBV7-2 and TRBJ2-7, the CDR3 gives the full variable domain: GAGVSQSPSNKVTEKGKDVELRCDPISGHTALYWYRQSLGQGLEFLIYFQGNSAPDKSGLPSDRFSAERTGGSVSTLTIQRTQQEDSAVYLCASTQIGIRPPGGYEQYFGPGTRLTVT.

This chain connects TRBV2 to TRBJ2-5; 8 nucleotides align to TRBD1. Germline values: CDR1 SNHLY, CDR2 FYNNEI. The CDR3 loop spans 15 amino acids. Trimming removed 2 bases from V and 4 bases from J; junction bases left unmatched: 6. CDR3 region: CASSEQGAGGETQYF. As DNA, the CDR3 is TGTGCCAGCAGTGAACAGGGGGCAGGAGGAGAGACCCAGTACTTC.

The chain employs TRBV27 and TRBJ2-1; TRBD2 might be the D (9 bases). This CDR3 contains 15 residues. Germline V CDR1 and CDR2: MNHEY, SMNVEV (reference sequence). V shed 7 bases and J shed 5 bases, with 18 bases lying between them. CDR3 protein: CASTNLAGQDNEQFF. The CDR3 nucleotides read TGTGCCAGCACCAACCTAGCGGGACAGGACAATGAGCAGTTCTTC.

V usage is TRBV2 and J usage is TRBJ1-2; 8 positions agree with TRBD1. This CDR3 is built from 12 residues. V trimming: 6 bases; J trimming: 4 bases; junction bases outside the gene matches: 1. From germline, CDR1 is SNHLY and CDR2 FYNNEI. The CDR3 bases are TGTGCCAGCAGCAGGGGGCCCTATGGCTACACCTTC. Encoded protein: CASSRGPYGYTF. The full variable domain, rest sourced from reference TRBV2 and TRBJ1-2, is EPEVTQTPSHQVTQMGQEVILRCVPISNHLYFYWYRQILGQKVEFLVSFYNNEISEKSEIFDDQFSVERPDGSNFTLKIRSTKLEDSAMYFCASSRGPYGYTFGSGTRLTVV.

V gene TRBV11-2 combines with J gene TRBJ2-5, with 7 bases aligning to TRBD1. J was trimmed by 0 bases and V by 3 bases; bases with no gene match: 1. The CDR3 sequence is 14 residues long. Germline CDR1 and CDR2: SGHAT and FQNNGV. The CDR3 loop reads CASSLTGHQETQYF. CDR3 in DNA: TGTGCCAGCAGCTTGACAGGGCACCAAGAGACCCAGTACTTC.

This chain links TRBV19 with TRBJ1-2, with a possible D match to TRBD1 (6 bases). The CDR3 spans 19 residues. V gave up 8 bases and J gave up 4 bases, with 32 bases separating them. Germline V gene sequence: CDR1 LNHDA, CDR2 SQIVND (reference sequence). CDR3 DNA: TGTGCCAGTCGTCGGCCCTGGAGAACAGGGAGGGAGGAGTTCTATGGCTACACCTTC. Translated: CASRRPWRTGREEFYGYTF. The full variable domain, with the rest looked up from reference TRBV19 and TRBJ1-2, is DGGITQSPKYLFRKEGQNVTLSCEQNLNHDAMYWYRQDPGQGLRLIYYSQIVNDFQKGDIAEGYSVSREKKESFPLTVTSAQKNPTAFYLCASRRPWRTGREEFYGYTFGSGTRLTVV.

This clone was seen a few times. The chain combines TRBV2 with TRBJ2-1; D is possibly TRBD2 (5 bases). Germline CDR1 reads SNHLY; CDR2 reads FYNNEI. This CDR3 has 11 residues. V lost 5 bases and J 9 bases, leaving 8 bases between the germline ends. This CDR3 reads CASSREFEQFF. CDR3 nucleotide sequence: TGTGCCAGCAGTCGGGAATTTGAGCAGTTCTTC.

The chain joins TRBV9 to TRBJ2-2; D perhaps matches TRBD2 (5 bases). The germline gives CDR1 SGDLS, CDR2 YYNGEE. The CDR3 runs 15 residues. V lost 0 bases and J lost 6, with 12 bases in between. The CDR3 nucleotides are TGTGCCAGCAGCGTAGTTCCGGCGAGGGCCGGGGAGCTGTTTTTT. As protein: CASSVVPARAGELFF.

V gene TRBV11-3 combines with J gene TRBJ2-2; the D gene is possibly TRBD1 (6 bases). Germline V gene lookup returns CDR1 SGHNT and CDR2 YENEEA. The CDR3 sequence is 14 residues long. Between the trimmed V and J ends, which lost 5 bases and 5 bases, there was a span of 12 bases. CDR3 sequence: CASSRNRETGELFF. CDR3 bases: TGTGCCAGCAGCCGCAACAGGGAAACCGGGGAGCTGTTTTTT. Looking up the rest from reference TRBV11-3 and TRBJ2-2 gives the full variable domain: EAGVVQSPRYKIIEKKQPVAFWCNPISGHNTLYWYLQNLGQGPELLIRYENEEAVDDSQLPKDRFSAERLKGVDSTLKIQPAELGDSAVYLCASSRNRETGELFFGEGSRLTVL.

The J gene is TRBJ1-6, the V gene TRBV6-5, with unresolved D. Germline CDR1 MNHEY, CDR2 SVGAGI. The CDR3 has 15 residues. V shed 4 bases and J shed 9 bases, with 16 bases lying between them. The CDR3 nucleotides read TGTGCCAGCAGTTTCTTAGTGGATGGAGGTTCACCCCTCCACTTT. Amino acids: CASSFLVDGGSPLHF.

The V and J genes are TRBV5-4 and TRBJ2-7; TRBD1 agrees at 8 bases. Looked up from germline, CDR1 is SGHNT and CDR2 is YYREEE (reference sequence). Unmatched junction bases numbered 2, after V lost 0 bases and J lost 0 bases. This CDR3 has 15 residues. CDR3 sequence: CASSLGGTGSYEQYF. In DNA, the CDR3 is TGTGCCAGCAGCTTGGGAGGGACAGGCTCCTACGAGCAGTACTTC.

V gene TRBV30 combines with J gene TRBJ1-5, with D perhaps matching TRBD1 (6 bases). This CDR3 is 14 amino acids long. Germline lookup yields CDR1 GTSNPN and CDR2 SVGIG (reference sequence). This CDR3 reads CASNGGQLNQPQHF. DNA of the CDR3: TGTGCTTCCAACGGGGGGCAGCTCAATCAGCCCCAGCATTTT.

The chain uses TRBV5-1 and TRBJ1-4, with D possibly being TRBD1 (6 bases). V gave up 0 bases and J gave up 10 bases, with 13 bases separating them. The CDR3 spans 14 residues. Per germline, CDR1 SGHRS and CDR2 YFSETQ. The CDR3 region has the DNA TGCGCCAGCAGCTTGGGAGAGGGGGTCGGAAAACTGTTTTTT. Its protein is CASSLGEGVGKLFF.